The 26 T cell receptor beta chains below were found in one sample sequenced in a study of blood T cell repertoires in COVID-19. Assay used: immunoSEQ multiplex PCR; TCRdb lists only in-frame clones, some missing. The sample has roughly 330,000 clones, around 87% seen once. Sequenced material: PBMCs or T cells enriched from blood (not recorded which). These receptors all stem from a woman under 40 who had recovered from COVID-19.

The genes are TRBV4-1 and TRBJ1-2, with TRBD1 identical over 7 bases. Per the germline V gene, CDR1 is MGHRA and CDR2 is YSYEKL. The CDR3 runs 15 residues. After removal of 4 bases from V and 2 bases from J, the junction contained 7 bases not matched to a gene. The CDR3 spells CASSPDRTNNYGYTF. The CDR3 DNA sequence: TGCGCCAGCAGCCCGGACAGGACCAACAACTATGGCTACACCTTC.

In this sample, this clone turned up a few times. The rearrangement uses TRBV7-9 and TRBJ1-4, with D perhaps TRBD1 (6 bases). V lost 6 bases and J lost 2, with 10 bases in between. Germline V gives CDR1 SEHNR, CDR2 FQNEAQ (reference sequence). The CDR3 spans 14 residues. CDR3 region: CASRPGATNEKLFF. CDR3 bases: TGTGCCAGCAGGCCAGGGGCGACTAATGAAAAACTGTTTTTT.

The CDR3: CASSLGGGGSYNEQFF. The CDR3 nucleotides read TGCGCCAGCAGCCTCGGGGGCGGGGGTAGTTACAATGAGCAGTTCTTC. This sequence joins TRBV5-1 and TRBJ2-1, with a tentative D call TRBD2 (7 bases). Per the germline V gene, CDR1 is SGHRS and CDR2 is YFSETQ. V was trimmed by 4 bases and J by 4 bases, leaving 18 bases between them. This CDR3 spans 16 amino acids.

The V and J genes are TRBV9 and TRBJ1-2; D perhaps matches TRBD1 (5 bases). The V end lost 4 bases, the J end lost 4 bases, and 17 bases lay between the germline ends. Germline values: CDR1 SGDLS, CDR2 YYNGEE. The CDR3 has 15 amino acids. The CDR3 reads CASSTGGNAGYGYTF. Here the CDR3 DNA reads TGTGCCAGCAGCACGGGGGGGAATGCAGGCTATGGCTACACCTTC.

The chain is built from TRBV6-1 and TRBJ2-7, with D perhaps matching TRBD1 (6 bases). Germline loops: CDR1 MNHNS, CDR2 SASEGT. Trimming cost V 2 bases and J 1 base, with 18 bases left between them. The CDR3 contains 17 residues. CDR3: CASSELLTRQESYEQYF. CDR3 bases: TGTGCCAGCAGTGAACTCTTAACAAGACAGGAGTCCTACGAGCAGTACTTC.

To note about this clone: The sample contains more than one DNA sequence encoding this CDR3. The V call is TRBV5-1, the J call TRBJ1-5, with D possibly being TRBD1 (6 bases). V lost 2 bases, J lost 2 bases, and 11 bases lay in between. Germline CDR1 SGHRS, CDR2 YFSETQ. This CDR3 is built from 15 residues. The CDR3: CASSFAGVGNQPQHF. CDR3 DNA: TGCGCCAGCAGCTTTGCAGGGGTGGGCAATCAGCCCCAGCATTTT.

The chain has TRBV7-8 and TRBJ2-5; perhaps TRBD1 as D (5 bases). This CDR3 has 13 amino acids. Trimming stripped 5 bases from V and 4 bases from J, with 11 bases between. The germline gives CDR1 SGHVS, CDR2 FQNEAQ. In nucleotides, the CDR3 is TGTGCCAGCAGCGGGGCAGACGGAGAGACCCAGTACTTC. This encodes CASSGADGETQYF.

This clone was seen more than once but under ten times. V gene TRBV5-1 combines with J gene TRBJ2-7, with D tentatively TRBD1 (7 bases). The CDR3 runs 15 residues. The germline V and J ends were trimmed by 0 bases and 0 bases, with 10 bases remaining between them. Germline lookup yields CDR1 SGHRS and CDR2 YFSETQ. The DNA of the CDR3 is TGCGCCAGCAGCTTGGACAGGGGAGGCTCCTACGAGCAGTACTTC. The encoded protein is CASSLDRGGSYEQYF.

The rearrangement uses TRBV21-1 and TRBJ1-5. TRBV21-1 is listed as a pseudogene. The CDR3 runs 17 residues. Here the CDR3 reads CASSKVRGEVDNQPQHF. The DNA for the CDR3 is TGTGCCAGCAGCAAAGTCCGGGGGGAGGTGGACAATCAGCCCCAGCATTTT.

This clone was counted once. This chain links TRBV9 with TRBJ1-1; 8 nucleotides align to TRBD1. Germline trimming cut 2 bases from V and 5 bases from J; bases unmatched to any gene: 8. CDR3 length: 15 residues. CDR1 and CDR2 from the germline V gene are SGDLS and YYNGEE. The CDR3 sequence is CASSVLDRVWTEAFF. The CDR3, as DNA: TGTGCCAGCAGCGTCCTGGACAGGGTATGGACTGAAGCTTTCTTT.

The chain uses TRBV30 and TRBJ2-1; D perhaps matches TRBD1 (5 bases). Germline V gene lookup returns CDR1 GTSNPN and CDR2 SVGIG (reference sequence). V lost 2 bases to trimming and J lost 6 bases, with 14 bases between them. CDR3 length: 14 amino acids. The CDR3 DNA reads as TGTGCCTGGAGTAGGCAGGGTGGTACCAATGAGCAGTTCTTC. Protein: CAWSRQGGTNEQFF.

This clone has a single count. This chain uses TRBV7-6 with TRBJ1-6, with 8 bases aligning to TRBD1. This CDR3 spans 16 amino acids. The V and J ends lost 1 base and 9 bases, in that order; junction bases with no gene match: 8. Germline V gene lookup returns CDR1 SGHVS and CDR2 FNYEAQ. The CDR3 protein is CASSLEGQGAPSPLHF. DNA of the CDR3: TGTGCCAGCAGCTTAGAGGGTCAGGGGGCCCCTTCACCCCTCCACTTT.

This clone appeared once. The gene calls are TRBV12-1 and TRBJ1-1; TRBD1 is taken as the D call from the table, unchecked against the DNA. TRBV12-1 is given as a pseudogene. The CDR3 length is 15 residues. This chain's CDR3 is CASSQTGGARTEAFF. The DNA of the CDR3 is TGTGCCAGCAGCCAAACAGGGGGGGCGCGAACTGAAGCTTTCTTT.

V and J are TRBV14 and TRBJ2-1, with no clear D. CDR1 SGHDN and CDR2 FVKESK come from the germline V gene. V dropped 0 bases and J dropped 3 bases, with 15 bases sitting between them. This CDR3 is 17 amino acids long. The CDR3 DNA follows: TGTGCCAGCAGCCAAGATCATGGGCCTCTACTCTACAATGAGCAGTTCTTC. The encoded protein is CASSQDHGPLLYNEQFF.

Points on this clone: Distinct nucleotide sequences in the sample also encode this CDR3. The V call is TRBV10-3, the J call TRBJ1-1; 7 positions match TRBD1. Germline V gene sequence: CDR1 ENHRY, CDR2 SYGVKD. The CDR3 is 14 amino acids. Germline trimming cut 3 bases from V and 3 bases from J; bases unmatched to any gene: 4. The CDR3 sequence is CAISENRGDTEAFF. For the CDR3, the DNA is TGTGCCATCAGTGAAAACAGGGGAGACACTGAAGCTTTCTTT.

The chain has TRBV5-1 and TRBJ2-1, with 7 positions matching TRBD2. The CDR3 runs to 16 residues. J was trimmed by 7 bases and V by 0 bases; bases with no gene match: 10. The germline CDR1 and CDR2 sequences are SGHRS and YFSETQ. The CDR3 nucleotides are TGCGCCAGCAGCTTGGGAGTACTAGCGTCTGGAAATGAGCAGTTCTTC. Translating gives CASSLGVLASGNEQFF.

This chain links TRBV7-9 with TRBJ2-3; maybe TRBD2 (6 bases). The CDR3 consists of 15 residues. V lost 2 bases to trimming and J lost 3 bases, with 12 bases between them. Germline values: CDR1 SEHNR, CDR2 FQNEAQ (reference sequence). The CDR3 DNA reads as TGTGCCAGCAGCTTAATCTGGGGGGTGACAGATACGCAGTATTTT. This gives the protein CASSLIWGVTDTQYF.

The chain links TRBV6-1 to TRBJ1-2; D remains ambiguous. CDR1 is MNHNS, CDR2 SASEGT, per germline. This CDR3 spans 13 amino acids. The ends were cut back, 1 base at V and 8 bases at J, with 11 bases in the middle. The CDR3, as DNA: TGTGCCAGCAGTGAAGTCGAGGGAACCGGCTACACCTTC. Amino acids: CASSEVEGTGYTF.

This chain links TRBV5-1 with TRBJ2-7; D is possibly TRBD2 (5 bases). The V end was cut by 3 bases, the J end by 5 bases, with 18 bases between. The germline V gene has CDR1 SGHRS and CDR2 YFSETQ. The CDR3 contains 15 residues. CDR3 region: CASSWGLARAHEQYF. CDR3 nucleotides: TGCGCCAGCAGCTGGGGATTGGCGAGGGCTCACGAGCAGTACTTC.

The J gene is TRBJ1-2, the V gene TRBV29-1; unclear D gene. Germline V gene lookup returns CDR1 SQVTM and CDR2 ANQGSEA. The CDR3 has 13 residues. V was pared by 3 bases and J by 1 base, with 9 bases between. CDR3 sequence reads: CSVDNSYNYGYTF. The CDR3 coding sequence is TGCAGCGTTGACAACAGCTATAACTATGGCTACACCTTC.

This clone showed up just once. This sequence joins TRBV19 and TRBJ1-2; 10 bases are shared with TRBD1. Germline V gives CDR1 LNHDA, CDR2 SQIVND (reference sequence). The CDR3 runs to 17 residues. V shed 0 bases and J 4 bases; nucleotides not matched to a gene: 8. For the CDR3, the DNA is TGTGCCAGTAGTATAGATCCGACGACAGGGGGCACCTATGGCTACACCTTC. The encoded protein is CASSIDPTTGGTYGYTF.

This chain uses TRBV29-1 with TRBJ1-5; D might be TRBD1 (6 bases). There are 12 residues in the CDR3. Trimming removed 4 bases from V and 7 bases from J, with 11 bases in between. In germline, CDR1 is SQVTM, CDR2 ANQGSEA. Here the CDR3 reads CSVVTGGQPQHF. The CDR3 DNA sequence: TGCAGCGTTGTGACAGGAGGACAGCCCCAGCATTTT.

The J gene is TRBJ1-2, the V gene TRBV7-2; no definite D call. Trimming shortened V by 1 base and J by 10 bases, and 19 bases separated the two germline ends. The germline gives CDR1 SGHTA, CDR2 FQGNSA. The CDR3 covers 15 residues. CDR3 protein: CASSLERMRSGSYTF. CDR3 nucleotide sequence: TGTGCCAGCAGCTTAGAAAGGATGAGATCAGGATCCTACACCTTC.

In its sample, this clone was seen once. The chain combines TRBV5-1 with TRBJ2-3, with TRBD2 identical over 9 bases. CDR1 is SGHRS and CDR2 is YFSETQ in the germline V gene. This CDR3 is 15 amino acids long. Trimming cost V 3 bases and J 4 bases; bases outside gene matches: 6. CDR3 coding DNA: TGCGCCAGCAGCTCCTCTAGCGGGGTGGCAGATACGCAGTATTTT. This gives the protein CASSSSSGVADTQYF.

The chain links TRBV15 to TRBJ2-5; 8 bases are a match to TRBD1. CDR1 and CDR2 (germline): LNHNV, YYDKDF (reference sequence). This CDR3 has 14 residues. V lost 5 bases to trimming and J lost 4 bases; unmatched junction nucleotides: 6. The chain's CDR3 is CATSLDRGAETQYF. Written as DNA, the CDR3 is TGTGCCACCAGCCTAGACAGGGGTGCAGAGACCCAGTACTTC.

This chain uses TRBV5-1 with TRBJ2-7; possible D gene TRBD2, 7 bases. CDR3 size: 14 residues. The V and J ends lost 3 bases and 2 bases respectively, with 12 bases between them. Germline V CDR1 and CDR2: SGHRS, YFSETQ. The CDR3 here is CASSWGGAPYEQYF. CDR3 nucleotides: TGCGCCAGCAGCTGGGGGGGGGCCCCCTACGAGCAGTACTTC.